This entry is about one TCR beta chain. The target antigen is unknown. Other DNA sequences of this sample code for an identical CDR3. The authors extracted RNA and reverse transcribed it into cDNA as the sequencing template. Here immunoSEQ multiplex PCR was the method, and the copy in TCRdb shows in-frame clones only, minus some. Seen here are 150,000 or so clones, 40% to 50% observed once, and the top ten hold about 6.4%. This sample is part of a study of CD8+ T cells in alopecia areata. Study in general: Tofacitinib administration to treated patients was oral, at 5 to 10 mg twice daily. Study results and limitations: Clonality was higher in lesional than normal scalp, especially in alopecia totalis/universalis. Unlike in mice, where it was clearer, TCR sharing across patients was less clear, possibly HLA-related.

This CDR3 region has 12 residues. CDR1 SQVTM and CDR2 ANQGSEA come from the germline V gene. V lost 1 base, J lost 5 bases, and 8 bases lay in between. In alopecia areata patients, both lesional scalp punch biopsies and peripheral blood were collected. The clonotype originates from a human donor with alopecia areata. The gene calls are TRBV29-1 and TRBJ1-1; unclear D gene. The sequencing sample was made of CD4+ T cells sorted from blood. CDR3 in DNA: TGCAGCGTTGAAGTCGGATTTACTGAAGCTTTCTTT. Amino acids: CSVEVGFTEAFF.